The rows below give T cell receptor beta chains drawn from one sample of a study of cytomegalovirus exposure and HLA in healthy donors. Measured with immunoSEQ multiplex PCR; TCRdb has only the in-frame clones, and not every one. The sample lists some 130,000 clones, 94% occurring once. Sequenced sample: PBMCs. The receptors come from a man aged 18 to 30 in good health and CMV-seropositive. CDR3s include the opening cysteine and the closing phenylalanine or tryptophan. Fields, in order: D gene, clone size, J gene, V gene, CDR3 protein, CDR3 DNA. The D gene is left open where the match is weak. Clone size is stated in some rows and not others, as once, few, many or a class when expanded.

NA	NA	TRBJ2-3	TRBV28	CASSQQRDTQYF	TGTGCCAGCAGTCAACAGAGAGATACGCAGTATTTT
TRBD2	NA	TRBJ2-1	TRBV9	CASSVDTGLEYNEQFF	TGTGCCAGCAGCGTAGATACGGGACTAGAGTACAATGAGCAGTTCTTC
NA	NA	TRBJ2-7	TRBV4-1	CASSPFLPSYEQYF	TGCGCCAGCAGCCCCTTTCTCCCCTCCTACGAGCAGTACTTC
NA	few	TRBJ1-1	TRBV21-1	CASPGQPMNTEAFF	TGTGCCAGCCCGGGACAGCCCATGAACACTGAAGCTTTCTTT
TRBD1	NA	TRBJ1-1	TRBV5-1	CASSRTGGVGRAFF	TGCGCCAGCAGCCGCACAGGGGGCGTAGGTAGAGCTTTCTTT
TRBD2	NA	TRBJ2-3	TRBV10-1	CASSDSGGTDTQYF	TGCGCCAGCAGTGATAGCGGGGGCACAGATACGCAGTATTTT
TRBD2	NA	TRBJ2-7	TRBV28	CASSSHGASSGRTYYEQYF	TGTGCCAGCAGTTCCCACGGGGCCTCTAGCGGGAGAACTTACTACGAGCAGTACTTC
NA	NA	TRBJ1-2	TRBV28	CASSSASLYGYTF	TGTGCCAGCAGTTCCGCAAGCCTCTATGGCTACACCTTC
TRBD1	NA	TRBJ1-5	TRBV30	CAWSPQGTQPQHF	TGTGCCTGGAGTCCACAGGGGACCCAGCCCCAGCATTTT
NA	once	TRBJ2-2	TRBV28	CASSPWFRRVHTGAGELFF	TGTGCCAGCAGCCCTTGGTTCAGGCGAGTTCATACGGGGGCCGGGGAGCTGTTTTTT
NA	NA	TRBJ1-4	TRBV6-1	CASSEGPGRGYEKLFF	TGTGCCAGCAGTGAAGGCCCGGGCAGGGGCTATGAAAAACTGTTTTTT
TRBD2	once	TRBJ2-1	TRBV6-1	CASSGWGLAGNNEQFF	TGTGCCAGCAGTGGGTGGGGACTAGCGGGAAACAATGAGCAGTTCTTC
NA	NA	TRBJ2-2	TRBV2	CASSGAGRAGELFF	TGTGCCAGCAGTGGGGCGGGAAGAGCCGGGGAGCTGTTTTTT
NA	NA	TRBJ2-3	TRBV25-1	CASSETSSTDTQYF	TGTGCCAGCAGTGAAACTAGTAGCACAGATACGCAGTATTTT
TRBD2	NA	TRBJ2-2	TRBV5-4	CASSGTSGSWAGELFF	TGTGCCAGCAGCGGGACTAGCGGGAGTTGGGCCGGGGAGCTGTTTTTT
NA	NA	TRBJ2-3	TRBV28	CASSPQGTQVHTQYF	TGTGCCAGCAGTCCTCAGGGAACTCAGGTCCATACGCAGTATTTT
TRBD2	NA	TRBJ2-2	TRBV7-8	CASSLPGGPGTGELFF	TGTGCCAGCAGCTTACCGGGAGGGCCGGGCACCGGGGAGCTGTTTTTT
TRBD2	NA	TRBJ2-1	TRBV30	CAWSARRTSGPYNEQFF	TGTGCCTGGAGTGCCCGAAGGACTAGCGGCCCATACAATGAGCAGTTCTTC
NA	NA	TRBJ2-5	TRBV27	CASSLSGIPQSVQETQYF	TGTGCCAGCAGTTTATCGGGCATACCACAATCCGTGCAAGAGACCCAGTACTTC
TRBD1	NA	TRBJ2-7	TRBV29-1	CSVEEGGQGYEQYF	TGCAGCGTTGAAGAGGGGGGACAGGGTTACGAGCAGTACTTC
NA	few	TRBJ1-2	TRBV2	CASTERPYGYTF	TGTGCCAGCACAGAGCGACCTTATGGCTACACCTTC
TRBD1	NA	TRBJ2-7	TRBV6-5	CASSYSRDRASYEQYF	TGTGCCAGCAGTTACTCGAGGGACAGGGCGTCCTACGAGCAGTACTTC
NA	NA	TRBJ2-1	TRBV7-9	CASSLAGGTSSYNEQFF	TGTGCCAGCAGCTTAGCCGGGGGTACGAGCTCCTACAATGAGCAGTTCTTC
TRBD1	NA	TRBJ2-3	TRBV2	CASQGVPHTDTQYF	TGTGCCAGTCAGGGGGTCCCACACACAGATACGCAGTATTTT
TRBD1	NA	TRBJ2-3	TRBV2	CASSAMTGGQDTQYF	TGTGCCAGCAGTGCGATGACAGGGGGCCAAGATACGCAGTATTTT
NA	once	TRBJ1-4	TRBV5-6	CASSLAGINEKLFF	TGTGCCAGCAGCTTGGCCGGGATTAATGAAAAACTGTTTTTT
TRBD2	NA	TRBJ2-5	TRBV9	CASSVGAGGWGQETQYF	TGTGCCAGCAGCGTAGGAGCGGGAGGGTGGGGACAAGAGACCCAGTACTTC
TRBD1	NA	TRBJ2-7	TRBV28	CASSLPFEQGIYEQYF	TGTGCCAGCAGTCTCCCCTTCGAACAGGGGATTTACGAGCAGTACTTC
NA	NA	TRBJ2-7	TRBV30	CAWSVIMGRRNEQYF	TGTGCCTGGAGTGTAATAATGGGCAGACGGAACGAGCAGTACTTC
NA	NA	TRBJ1-1	TRBV6-5	CASTLTVNTEAFF	TGTGCCAGCACCCTTACGGTGAACACTGAAGCTTTCTTT
NA	NA	TRBJ2-7	TRBV7-2	CASSLVISGVVSYEQYF	TGTGCCAGCAGCTTAGTTATCTCAGGGGTTGTCTCCTACGAGCAGTACTTC
NA	NA	TRBJ1-5	TRBV29-1	CSVEAGRPNQPQHF	TGCAGCGTTGAAGCAGGGCGCCCCAATCAGCCCCAGCATTTT
NA	few	TRBJ1-2	TRBV19	CATTQGRSANYGYTF	TGTGCCACGACCCAAGGGAGATCCGCTAACTATGGCTACACCTTC
NA	NA	TRBJ2-3	TRBV9	CASSVDVASTDTQYF	TGTGCCAGCAGCGTAGATGTGGCCAGTACAGATACGCAGTATTTT
NA	NA	TRBJ2-1	TRBV2	CASSLANEQFF	TGTGCCAGCAGCCTAGCCAATGAGCAGTTCTTC
NA	NA	TRBJ2-5	TRBV4-1	CASSQPSSDQETQYF	TGCGCCAGCAGCCAACCTTCTAGCGACCAAGAGACCCAGTACTTC